This T cell receptor beta chain was captured by sequencing in a study of T-cell reconstitution after alpha-beta-depleted transplantation in children. This clonotype was counted between two and nine times. The TCRbeta library was prepared with unique molecular identifiers. One entry per CDR3 protein, called by TCRdb with MiXCR from the PCR reads. Of about 640,000 distinct CDR3 sequences in the sample, around a sixth are singletons; the top ten hold 0.85% to 1.3%. The sample here was PBMCs from the stem cell graft donor, taken from the stem cell graft. The receptor was derived from a human donor who donated a stem cell graft to a child with acute myeloid leukemia.

CDR3 sequence reads: CASSEAFGQPQHF. The CDR3 region has the DNA TGTGCCAGCAGTGAGGCGTTCGGTCAGCCCCAGCATTTT. The V and J genes are TRBV2 and TRBJ1-5; no clear D. The germline gives CDR1 SNHLY, CDR2 FYNNEI. The germline V and J ends were trimmed by 3 bases and 6 bases, with 9 bases remaining between them. This CDR3 spans 13 amino acids.